This TCR beta chain stems from a study of identical twins. Study-wide points: In drawing conclusions, the study used cross-sectional statistical analysis and did not follow the same donors. Memory repertoires showed no such pattern, whereas abundant cord blood beta clonotypes carried fewer insertions. There was an excess of low generation probability in the out-of-frame alpha sequences that twins shared.

Unique molecular identifiers were present on cDNA, and template switching added a universal primer site. TCRdb itself ran the 5' RACE reads through MiXCR, one entry per CDR3 protein. Found here are roughly 690,000 distinct CDR3 sequences, around 6% of them singletons; the top ten hold 1.5% to 2%. In the case of this clonotype: Its antigen is currently unknown.

The CDR3 length is 16 residues. The trim removed 3 bases at V and 4 bases at J, leaving 12 bases unmatched. In germline, CDR1 is DFQATT, CDR2 SNEGSKA (reference sequence). J is TRBJ2-5 and V is TRBV20-1; 9 bases map to TRBD2. Sequenced material: naive T cells sorted from blood. This clonotype was sampled from a man between 18 and 29 years old in good health. The CDR3 bases are TGCAGTGCTAGCTCGCGGGCTAGCGGGATATCAGAGACCCAGTACTTC. Protein product: CSASSRASGISETQYF.